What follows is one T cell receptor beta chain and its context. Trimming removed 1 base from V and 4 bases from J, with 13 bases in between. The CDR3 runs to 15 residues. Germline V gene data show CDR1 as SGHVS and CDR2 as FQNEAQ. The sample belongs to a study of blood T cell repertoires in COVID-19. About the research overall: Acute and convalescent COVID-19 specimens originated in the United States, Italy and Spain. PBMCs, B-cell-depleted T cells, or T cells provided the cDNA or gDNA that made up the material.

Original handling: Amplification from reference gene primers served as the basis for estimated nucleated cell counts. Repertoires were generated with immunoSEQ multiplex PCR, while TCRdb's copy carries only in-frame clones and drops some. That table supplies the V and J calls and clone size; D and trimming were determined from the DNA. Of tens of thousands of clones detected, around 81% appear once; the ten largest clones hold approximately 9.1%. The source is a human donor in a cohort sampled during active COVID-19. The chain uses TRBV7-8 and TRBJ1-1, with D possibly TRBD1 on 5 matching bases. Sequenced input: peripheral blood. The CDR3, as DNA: TGTGCCAGCAGCTTAGAATCAGGCGGGGGCACTGAAGCTTTCTTT. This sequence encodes CASSLESGGGTEAFF.